This T cell receptor (beta chain) was found in a study of technical replicates of blood from a few donors. Clones were read by immunoSEQ multiplex PCR, and TCRdb kept only the in-frame ones, dropping some. The sample yields around 72,000 clones, roughly 91% seen once. This CDR3 comprises 15 residues. V dropped 3 bases and J dropped 2 bases, with 13 bases sitting between them. Per the germline V gene, CDR1 is MNHEY and CDR2 is SMNVEV (reference sequence). The chain employs TRBV27 and TRBJ2-5; the D gene is possibly TRBD1 (6 bases). This clonotype was obtained from a human donor in good health. Some clones in this sample may be carry-over from other donors' samples. Material for sequencing was T cells isolated from PBMCs. This chain's CDR3 is CASSLDSRLQETQYF. The CDR3 DNA follows: TGTGCCAGCAGTTTGGACAGCCGTCTTCAAGAGACCCAGTACTTC.